This T cell receptor beta chain was captured in a study of T cell responses to AZD1222 COVID-19 vaccine. Profiled with immunoSEQ multiplex PCR; TCRdb holds only in-frame clones, not every one. The sample has around 100,000 clones, 85% to 90% seen once; the top ten hold 16%. V shed 4 bases and J shed 9 bases, with 14 bases lying between them. The CDR3 loop spans 14 amino acids. Germline V CDR1 and CDR2: SGHRS, YFSETQ. Notes on the study in general: The peak T cell response came first, and repertoires were sampled only after it. Nearly half of spike-specific TCRs reportedly target variant regions that are unmutated in the B.1.351 and B.1.1.7 variants.

Regarding this clone: No antigen is known for it.

This sample comprised peripheral blood, obtained on day 0 of AZD1222 vaccination. The rearrangement links TRBV5-1 to TRBJ1-6; D unresolved. The source of this sequence is an adult in good health. CDR3 nucleotide sequence: TGCGCCAGCAGCCCGGGCGGAAGGGCTTCACCCCTCCACTTT. Its protein product is CASSPGGRASPLHF. Together with reference TRBV5-1 and TRBJ1-6, the CDR3 gives the full variable domain: KAGVTQTPRYLIKTRGQQVTLSCSPISGHRSVSWYQQTPGQGLQFLFEYFSETQRNKGNFPGRFSGRQFSNSRSEMNVSTLELGDSALYLCASSPGGRASPLHFGNGTRLTVT.